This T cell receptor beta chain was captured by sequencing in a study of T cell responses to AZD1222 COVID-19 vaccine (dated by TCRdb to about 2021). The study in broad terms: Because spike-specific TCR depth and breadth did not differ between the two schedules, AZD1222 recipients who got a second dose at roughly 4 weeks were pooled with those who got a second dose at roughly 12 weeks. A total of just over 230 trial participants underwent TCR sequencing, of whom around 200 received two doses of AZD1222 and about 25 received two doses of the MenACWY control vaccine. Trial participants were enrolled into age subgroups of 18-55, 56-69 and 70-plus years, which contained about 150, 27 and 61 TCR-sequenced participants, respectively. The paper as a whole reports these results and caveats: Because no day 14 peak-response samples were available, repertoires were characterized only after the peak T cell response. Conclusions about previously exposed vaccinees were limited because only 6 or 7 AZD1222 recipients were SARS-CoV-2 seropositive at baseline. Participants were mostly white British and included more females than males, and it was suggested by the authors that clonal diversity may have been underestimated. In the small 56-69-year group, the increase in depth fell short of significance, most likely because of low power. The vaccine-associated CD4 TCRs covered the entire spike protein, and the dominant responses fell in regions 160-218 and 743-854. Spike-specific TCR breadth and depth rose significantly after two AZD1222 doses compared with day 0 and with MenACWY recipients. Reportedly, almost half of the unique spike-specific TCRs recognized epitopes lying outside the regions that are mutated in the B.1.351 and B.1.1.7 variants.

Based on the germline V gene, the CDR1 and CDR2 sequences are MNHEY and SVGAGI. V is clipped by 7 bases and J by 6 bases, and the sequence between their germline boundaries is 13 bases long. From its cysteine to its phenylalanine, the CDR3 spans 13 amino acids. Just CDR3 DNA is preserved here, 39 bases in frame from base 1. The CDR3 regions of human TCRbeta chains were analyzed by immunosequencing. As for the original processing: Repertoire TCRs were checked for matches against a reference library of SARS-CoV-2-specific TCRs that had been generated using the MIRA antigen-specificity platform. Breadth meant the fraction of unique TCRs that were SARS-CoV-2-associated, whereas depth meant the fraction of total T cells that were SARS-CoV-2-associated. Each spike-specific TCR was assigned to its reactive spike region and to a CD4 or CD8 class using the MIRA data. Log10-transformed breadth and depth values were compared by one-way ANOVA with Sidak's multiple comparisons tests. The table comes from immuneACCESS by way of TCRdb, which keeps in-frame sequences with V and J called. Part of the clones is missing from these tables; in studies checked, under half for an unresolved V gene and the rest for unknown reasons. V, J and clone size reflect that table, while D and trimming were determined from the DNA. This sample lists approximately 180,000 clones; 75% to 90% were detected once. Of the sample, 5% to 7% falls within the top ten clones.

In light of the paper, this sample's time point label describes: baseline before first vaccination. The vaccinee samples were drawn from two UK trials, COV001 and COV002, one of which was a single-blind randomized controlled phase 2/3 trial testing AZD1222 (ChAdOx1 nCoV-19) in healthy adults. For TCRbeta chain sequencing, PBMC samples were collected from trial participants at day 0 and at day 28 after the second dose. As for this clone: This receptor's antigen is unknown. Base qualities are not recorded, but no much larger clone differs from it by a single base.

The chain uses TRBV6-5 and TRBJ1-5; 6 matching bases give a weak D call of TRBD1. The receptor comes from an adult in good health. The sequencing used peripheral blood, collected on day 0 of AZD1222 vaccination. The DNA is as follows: TGTGCCAGCATTGGGGGCGCGGGTCAGCCCCAGCATTTT. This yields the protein CASIGGAGQPQHF.